This TCR beta chain was sequenced during a study of blood T cell repertoires in COVID-19. Whole-study context: Spain, Italy and the United States supplied samples that represented acute and convalescent COVID-19.

Authors' data handling: Estimation of nucleated cell counts was performed using reference gene primer amplification. Assay used: immunoSEQ multiplex PCR; TCRdb lists only in-frame clones, some missing. V, J and clone size derive from that table, while D and trimming were established from the DNA sequence. This sample has about 160,000 clones, with roughly 88% found just once. Everyone who took part was roughly 18 to 100 years old, and they came from about 23 US areas. Recovery meant two consecutive negative NP/OP PCR tests, professional clearance, or resolved symptoms. This clone was seen once. Sequencing was done on a sample of PBMCs or T cells enriched from blood (not recorded which). This clonotype originated in a woman in her forties or fifties who had recovered from COVID-19.

CDR3 coding DNA: TGTGCCAGCAGTGATGCTAGGACTAGCGGGGGGCAAGAGACCCAGTACTTC. Its protein product is CASSDARTSGGQETQYF. The chain is built from TRBV6-1 and TRBJ2-5; 14 bases are shared with TRBD2. The germline V gene has CDR1 MNHNS and CDR2 SASEGT. The CDR3 totals 17 residues. J was trimmed by 2 bases and V by 3 bases; bases with no gene match: 5.